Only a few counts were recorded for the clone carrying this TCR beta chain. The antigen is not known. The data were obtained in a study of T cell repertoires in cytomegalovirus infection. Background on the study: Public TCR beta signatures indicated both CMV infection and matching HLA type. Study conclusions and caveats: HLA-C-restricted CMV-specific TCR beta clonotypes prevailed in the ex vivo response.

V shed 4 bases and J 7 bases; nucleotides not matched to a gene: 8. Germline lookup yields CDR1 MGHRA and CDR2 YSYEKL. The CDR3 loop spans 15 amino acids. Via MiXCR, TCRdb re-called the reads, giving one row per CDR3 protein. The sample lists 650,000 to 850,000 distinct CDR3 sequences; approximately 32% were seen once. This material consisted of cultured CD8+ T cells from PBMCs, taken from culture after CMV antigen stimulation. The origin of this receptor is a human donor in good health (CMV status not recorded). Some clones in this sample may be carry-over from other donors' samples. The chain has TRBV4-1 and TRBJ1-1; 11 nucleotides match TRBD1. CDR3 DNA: TGCGCCAGCAGCCCAAGGGGACAGGGGGTTGGTGAAGCTTTCTTT. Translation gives CASSPRGQGVGEAFF.